The rows below give T cell receptor beta chains drawn from one sample of a study of T cells in Graves' hyperthyroidism and ophthalmopathy. Each CDR3 protein gets one entry after TCRdb re-called the multiplex PCR reads with MiXCR. The sample has more than 650,000 distinct CDR3 sequences, 14% seen once. Sequencing was done on a sample of blood. The receptors were sampled from a woman aged 18-29 years with Graves' hyperthyroidism. Both conserved end residues are part of each CDR3. Fields, in order: CDR3 protein, CDR3 DNA, clone size, D gene, V gene, J gene. A D gene is named only where the DNA matches it firmly. Expanded clones get a size class; other rows say once, few or many, or leave the size out.

cdr3_aa: CASSEVGGTGELFF
cdr3_nt: TGTGCCAGCAGTGAAGTGGGGGGTACCGGGGAGCTGTTTTTT
clone_size: -
d_call: -
v_call: TRBV2
j_call: TRBJ2-2

cdr3_aa: CARRGTAALSGANVLTF
cdr3_nt: TGCGCCAGGCGGGGAACCGCCGCGTTGAGTGGGGCCAACGTCCTGACTTTC
clone_size: -
d_call: -
v_call: TRBV10-2
j_call: TRBJ2-6

cdr3_aa: CSATTGTSGSYEQYF
cdr3_nt: TGCAGTGCCACCACCGGGACTAGCGGATCCTACGAGCAGTACTTC
clone_size: few
d_call: TRBD2
v_call: TRBV20-1
j_call: TRBJ2-7

cdr3_aa: CAWSPTPRTGAGGYTF
cdr3_nt: TGTGCCTGGAGCCCGACCCCTAGGACAGGGGCGGGCGGCTACACCTTC
clone_size: many
d_call: TRBD1
v_call: TRBV30
j_call: TRBJ1-2

cdr3_aa: CASSHLFRSYEQYF
cdr3_nt: TGCGCCAGCAGCCACCTATTCCGCTCCTACGAGCAGTACTTC
clone_size: -
d_call: -
v_call: TRBV4-1
j_call: TRBJ2-7

cdr3_aa: CASSLGPGDYGYTF
cdr3_nt: TGTGCCAGCAGCTTAGGACCCGGGGACTATGGCTACACCTTC
clone_size: -
d_call: -
v_call: TRBV7-2
j_call: TRBJ1-2

cdr3_aa: CATSDRVGRSYNEQFF
cdr3_nt: TGTGCCACCAGTGATCGAGTGGGGAGGTCCTACAATGAGCAGTTCTTC
clone_size: few
d_call: -
v_call: TRBV24-1
j_call: TRBJ2-1

cdr3_aa: CSVESGTGYDGYTF
cdr3_nt: TGCAGCGTTGAGTCGGGGACAGGGTACGATGGCTACACCTTC
clone_size: -
d_call: TRBD1
v_call: TRBV29-1
j_call: TRBJ1-2

cdr3_aa: CASSPTGVPQHF
cdr3_nt: TGTGCCAGCAGTCCTACAGGCGTGCCCCAGCATTTT
clone_size: many
d_call: -
v_call: TRBV12-3/TRBV12-4
j_call: TRBJ1-5

cdr3_aa: CASSLGEVTMRQFF
cdr3_nt: TGTGCCAGCAGTTTAGGTGAGGTTACAATGAGGCAGTTCTTC
clone_size: -
d_call: -
v_call: TRBV12-3/TRBV12-4
j_call: TRBJ2-1

cdr3_aa: CASSPYSSGFNNEQFF
cdr3_nt: TGTGCCAGCAGCCCATACTCTAGCGGCTTTAACAATGAGCAGTTCTTC
clone_size: many
d_call: TRBD2
v_call: TRBV7-8
j_call: TRBJ2-1

cdr3_aa: CASSPRGERENEQFF
cdr3_nt: TGTGCCAGCAGCCCCCGGGGGGAGCGGGAGAATGAGCAGTTCTTC
clone_size: many
d_call: TRBD2
v_call: TRBV13
j_call: TRBJ2-1

cdr3_aa: CASSVLVESNEQFF
cdr3_nt: TGTGCCAGTAGTGTGTTAGTAGAAAGCAATGAGCAGTTCTTC
clone_size: few
d_call: -
v_call: TRBV19
j_call: TRBJ2-1

cdr3_aa: CASSTQGANTGELFF
cdr3_nt: TGTGCCAGCAGCACACAGGGGGCGAACACCGGGGAGCTGTTTTTT
clone_size: -
d_call: TRBD1
v_call: TRBV5-8
j_call: TRBJ2-2

cdr3_aa: CASSQRTGAEYEQYF
cdr3_nt: TGTGCCAGCAGCCAGAGGACAGGGGCGGAATACGAGCAGTACTTC
clone_size: -
d_call: TRBD1
v_call: TRBV4-2
j_call: TRBJ2-7

cdr3_aa: CASSPGERIKETQYF
cdr3_nt: TGTGCCAGCAGCCCCGGTGAGAGGATTAAAGAGACCCAGTACTTC
clone_size: -
d_call: -
v_call: TRBV7-2
j_call: TRBJ2-5

cdr3_aa: CASTERYTDTQYF
cdr3_nt: TGTGCCAGCACTGAGCGGTACACAGATACGCAGTATTTT
clone_size: -
d_call: -
v_call: TRBV6-2/TRBV6-3
j_call: TRBJ2-3

cdr3_aa: CASSPRGRVPNSPLHF
cdr3_nt: TGCGCCAGCAGCCCCCGAGGGCGGGTTCCAAATTCACCCCTCCACTTT
clone_size: -
d_call: -
v_call: TRBV4-3
j_call: TRBJ1-6

cdr3_aa: CASSSQGVVNEQYF
cdr3_nt: TGCGCCAGCAGCTCACAAGGGGTCGTTAACGAGCAGTACTTC
clone_size: -
d_call: -
v_call: TRBV5-1
j_call: TRBJ2-7

cdr3_aa: CASRRQGVEGYTF
cdr3_nt: TGTGCCAGCAGGCGACAGGGTGTAGAAGGCTACACCTTC
clone_size: -
d_call: TRBD1
v_call: TRBV6-1
j_call: TRBJ1-2

cdr3_aa: CAWNGQGNTEAFF
cdr3_nt: TGTGCCTGGAACGGACAGGGGAACACTGAAGCTTTCTTT
clone_size: many
d_call: TRBD1
v_call: TRBV30
j_call: TRBJ1-1

cdr3_aa: CASSMTGVVYEQYF
cdr3_nt: TGTGCCAGCAGTATGACAGGGGTCGTATACGAGCAGTACTTC
clone_size: many
d_call: TRBD1
v_call: TRBV12-3/TRBV12-4
j_call: TRBJ2-7

cdr3_aa: CASSLAPAIYNEQFF
cdr3_nt: TGTGCCAGCAGTTTAGCGCCGGCGATATACAATGAGCAGTTCTTC
clone_size: many
d_call: -
v_call: TRBV12-3/TRBV12-4
j_call: TRBJ2-1

cdr3_aa: CASSSPWGVTDTQYF
cdr3_nt: TGTGCCAGCAGCTCCCCTTGGGGAGTAACAGATACGCAGTATTTT
clone_size: many
d_call: -
v_call: TRBV7-8
j_call: TRBJ2-3

cdr3_aa: CASNRDRSNQPQHF
cdr3_nt: TGTGCCAGTAACCGGGACAGAAGCAATCAGCCCCAGCATTTT
clone_size: many
d_call: TRBD1
v_call: TRBV2
j_call: TRBJ1-5

cdr3_aa: CASDANNEQFF
cdr3_nt: TGTGCCAGCGACGCGAACAATGAGCAGTTCTTC
clone_size: many
d_call: -
v_call: TRBV28
j_call: TRBJ2-1

cdr3_aa: CASSLSWGNRGPEEQFF
cdr3_nt: TGTGCCAGCAGTTTATCGTGGGGCAACAGGGGCCCCGAGGAGCAGTTCTTC
clone_size: many
d_call: TRBD1
v_call: TRBV27
j_call: TRBJ2-1